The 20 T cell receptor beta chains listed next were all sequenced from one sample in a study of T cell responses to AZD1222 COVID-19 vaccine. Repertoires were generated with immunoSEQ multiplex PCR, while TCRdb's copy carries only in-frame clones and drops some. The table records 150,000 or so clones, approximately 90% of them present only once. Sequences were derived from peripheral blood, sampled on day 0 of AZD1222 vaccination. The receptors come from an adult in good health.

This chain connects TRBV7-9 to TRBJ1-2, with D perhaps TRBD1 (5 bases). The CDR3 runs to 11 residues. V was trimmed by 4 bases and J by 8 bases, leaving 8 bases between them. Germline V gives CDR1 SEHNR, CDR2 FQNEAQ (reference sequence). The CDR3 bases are TGTGCCAGCAGCTCGACAGAGGGCTACACCTTC. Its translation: CASSSTEGYTF.

CDR3 loop: CSVEDRRGRDNTEAFF. The DNA of the CDR3 is TGCAGCGTTGAAGATAGGCGGGGGAGGGACAACACTGAAGCTTTCTTT. The rearrangement joins TRBV29-1 to TRBJ1-1; possibly TRBD1 for D (5 bases). Between the trimmed V and J ends, which lost 0 bases and 2 bases, there was a span of 16 bases. Germline V gene data show CDR1 as SQVTM and CDR2 as ANQGSEA. This CDR3 is 16 amino acids long.

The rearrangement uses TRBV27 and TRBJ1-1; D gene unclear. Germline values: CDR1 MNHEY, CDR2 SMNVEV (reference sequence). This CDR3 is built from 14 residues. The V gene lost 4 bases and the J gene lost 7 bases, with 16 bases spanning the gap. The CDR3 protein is CASSSPGDQIEAFF. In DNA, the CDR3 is TGTGCCAGCAGTTCCCCCGGGGATCAGATTGAAGCTTTCTTT.

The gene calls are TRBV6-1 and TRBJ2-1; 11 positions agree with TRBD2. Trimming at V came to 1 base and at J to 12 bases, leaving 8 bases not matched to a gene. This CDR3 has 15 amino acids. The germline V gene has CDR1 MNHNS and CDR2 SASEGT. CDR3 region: CASSEGLAGPRGQFF. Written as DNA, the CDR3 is TGTGCCAGCAGTGAAGGACTAGCGGGGCCCCGGGGGCAGTTCTTC.

This CDR3 reads CASSPTSEETQYF. The DNA of the CDR3 is TGTGCCAGCAGTCCTACTAGCGAGGAGACCCAGTACTTC. The chain employs TRBV9 and TRBJ2-5; 7 bases map to TRBD2. CDR1 and CDR2 from the germline V gene are SGDLS and YYNGEE. The CDR3 is 13 amino acids. J was trimmed by 5 bases and V by 5 bases; bases with no gene match: 6.

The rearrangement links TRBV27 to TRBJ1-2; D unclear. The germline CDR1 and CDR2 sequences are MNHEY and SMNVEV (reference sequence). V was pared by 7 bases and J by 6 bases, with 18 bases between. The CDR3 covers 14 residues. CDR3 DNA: TGTGCCAGCACTCCCTCTCCAGCGTCGCATGGCTACACCTTC. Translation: CASTPSPASHGYTF.

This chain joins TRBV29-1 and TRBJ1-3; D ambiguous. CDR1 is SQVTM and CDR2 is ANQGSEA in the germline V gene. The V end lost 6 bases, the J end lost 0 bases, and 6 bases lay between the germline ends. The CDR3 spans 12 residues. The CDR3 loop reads CSVGNSGNTIYF. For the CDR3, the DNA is TGCAGCGTAGGCAACTCTGGAAACACCATATATTTT.

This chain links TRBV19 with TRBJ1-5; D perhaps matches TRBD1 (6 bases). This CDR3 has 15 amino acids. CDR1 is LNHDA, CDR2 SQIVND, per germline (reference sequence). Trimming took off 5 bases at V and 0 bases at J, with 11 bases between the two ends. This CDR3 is CASSGGHYSNQPQHF. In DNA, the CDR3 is TGTGCCAGTAGTGGGGGACATTATAGCAATCAGCCCCAGCATTTT.

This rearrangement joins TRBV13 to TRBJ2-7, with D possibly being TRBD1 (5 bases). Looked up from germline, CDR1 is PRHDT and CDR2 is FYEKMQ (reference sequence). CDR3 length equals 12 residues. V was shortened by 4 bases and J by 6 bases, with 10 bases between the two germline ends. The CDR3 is CASSWGSSEQYF. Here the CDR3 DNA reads TGTGCCAGCAGCTGGGGCTCGTCCGAGCAGTACTTC. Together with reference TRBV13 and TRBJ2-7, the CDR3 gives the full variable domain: AAGVIQSPRHLIKEKRETATLKCYPIPRHDTVYWYQQGPGQDPQFLISFYEKMQSDKGSIPDRFSAQQFSDYHSELNMSSLELGDSALYFCASSWGSSEQYFGPGTRLTVT.

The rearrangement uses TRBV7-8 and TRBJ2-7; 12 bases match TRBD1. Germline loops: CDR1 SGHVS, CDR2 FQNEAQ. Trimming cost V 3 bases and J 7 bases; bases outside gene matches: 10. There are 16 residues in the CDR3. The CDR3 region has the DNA TGTGCCAGCAGCTTGCCAGTGGGACAGGGGGCCTGGGAGCAGTACTTC. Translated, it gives CASSLPVGQGAWEQYF.

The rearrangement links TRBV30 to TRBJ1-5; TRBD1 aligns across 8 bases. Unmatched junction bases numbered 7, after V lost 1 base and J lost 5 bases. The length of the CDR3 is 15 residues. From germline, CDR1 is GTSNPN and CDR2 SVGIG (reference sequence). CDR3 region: CAWSEGQGGHQPQHF. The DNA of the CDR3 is TGTGCCTGGAGTGAAGGACAGGGTGGACATCAGCCCCAGCATTTT.

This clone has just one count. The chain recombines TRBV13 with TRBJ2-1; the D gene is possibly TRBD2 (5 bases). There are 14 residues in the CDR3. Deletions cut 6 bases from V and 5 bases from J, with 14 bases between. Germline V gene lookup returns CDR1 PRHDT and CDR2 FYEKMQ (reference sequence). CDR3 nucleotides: TGTGCCAGCAGGATGGGAGTCCGGAACAATGAGCAGTTCTTC. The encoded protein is CASRMGVRNNEQFF.

CDR3 DNA: TGCGCCAGCAGCCAAGATCTGGCTAGCGGTCAAGAGACCCAGTACTTC. Protein sequence: CASSQDLASGQETQYF. The chain combines TRBV4-3 with TRBJ2-5, with 7 bases lining up with TRBD2. V trimming: 0 bases; J trimming: 2 bases; junction bases outside the gene matches: 6. CDR1 is LGHNA, CDR2 YSLEER, per germline. The CDR3 runs to 16 residues.

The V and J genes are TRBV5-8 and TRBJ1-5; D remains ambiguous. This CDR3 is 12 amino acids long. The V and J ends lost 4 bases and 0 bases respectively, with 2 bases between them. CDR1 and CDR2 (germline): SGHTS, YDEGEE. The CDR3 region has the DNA TGTGCCAGCAGCCCTAGCAATCAGCCCCAGCATTTT. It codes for CASSPSNQPQHF. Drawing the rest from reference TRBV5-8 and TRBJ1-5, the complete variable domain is EAGVTQSPTHLIKTRGQQATLRCSPISGHTSVYWYQQALGLGLQFLLWYDEGEERNRGNFPPRFSGRQFPNYSSELNVNALELEDSALYLCASSPSNQPQHFGDGTRLSIL.

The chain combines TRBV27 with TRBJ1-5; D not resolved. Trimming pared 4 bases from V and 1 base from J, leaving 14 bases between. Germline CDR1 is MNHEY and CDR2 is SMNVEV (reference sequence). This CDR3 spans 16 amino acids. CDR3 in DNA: TGTGCCAGCAGTTCCTTTTCAGTGGGGAGCAATCAGCCCCAGCATTTT. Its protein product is CASSSFSVGSNQPQHF.

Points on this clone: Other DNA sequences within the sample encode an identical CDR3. CDR3 DNA: TGCGCCAGCAGCTTGGCCTCAATGAACACTGAAGCTTTCTTT. Its protein is CASSLASMNTEAFF. The V and J genes are TRBV5-1 and TRBJ1-1; D uncertain. Germline CDR1 is SGHRS and CDR2 is YFSETQ. V lost 0 bases to trimming and J lost 0 bases, with 6 bases between them. There are 14 residues in the CDR3.

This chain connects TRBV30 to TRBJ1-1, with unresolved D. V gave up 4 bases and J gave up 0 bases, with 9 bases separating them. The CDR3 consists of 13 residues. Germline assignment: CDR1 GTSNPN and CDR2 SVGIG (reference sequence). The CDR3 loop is CAWTSGLNTEAFF. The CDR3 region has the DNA TGTGCCTGGACCTCAGGACTGAACACTGAAGCTTTCTTT.

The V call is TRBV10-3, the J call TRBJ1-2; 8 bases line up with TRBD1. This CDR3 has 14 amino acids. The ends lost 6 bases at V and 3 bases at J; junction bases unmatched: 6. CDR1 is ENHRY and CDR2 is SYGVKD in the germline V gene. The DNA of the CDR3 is TGTGCCATCAGCAACCCACAGGGGGACTATGGCTACACCTTC. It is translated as CAISNPQGDYGYTF.

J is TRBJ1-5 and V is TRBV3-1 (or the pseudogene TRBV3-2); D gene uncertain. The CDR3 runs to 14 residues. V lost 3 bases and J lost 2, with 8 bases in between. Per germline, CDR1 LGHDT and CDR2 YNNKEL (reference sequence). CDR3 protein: CASSQSPGNQPQHF. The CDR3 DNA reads TGTGCCAGCAGCCAGTCGCCGGGCAATCAGCCCCAGCATTTT.

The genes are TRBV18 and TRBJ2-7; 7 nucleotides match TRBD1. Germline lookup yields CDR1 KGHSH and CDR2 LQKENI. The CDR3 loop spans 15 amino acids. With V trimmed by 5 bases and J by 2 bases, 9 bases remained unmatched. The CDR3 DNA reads TGTGCCAGCTCAGCCCACAGGGGCCTCCCCTACGAGCAGTACTTC. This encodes CASSAHRGLPYEQYF.